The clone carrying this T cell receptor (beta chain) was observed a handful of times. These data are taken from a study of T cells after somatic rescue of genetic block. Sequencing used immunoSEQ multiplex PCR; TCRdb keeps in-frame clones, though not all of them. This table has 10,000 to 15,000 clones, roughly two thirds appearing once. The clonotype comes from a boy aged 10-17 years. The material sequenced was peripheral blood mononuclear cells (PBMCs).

CDR3 DNA sequence: TGTGCCTGGAGTCGCTCATACAATGAGCAGTTCTTC. The encoded protein is CAWSRSYNEQFF. This chain joins TRBV30 and TRBJ2-1; D gene ambiguous. V lost 2 bases and J 4 bases, leaving 6 bases between the germline ends. This CDR3 is built from 12 residues. Looked up from germline, CDR1 is GTSNPN and CDR2 is SVGIG (reference sequence).